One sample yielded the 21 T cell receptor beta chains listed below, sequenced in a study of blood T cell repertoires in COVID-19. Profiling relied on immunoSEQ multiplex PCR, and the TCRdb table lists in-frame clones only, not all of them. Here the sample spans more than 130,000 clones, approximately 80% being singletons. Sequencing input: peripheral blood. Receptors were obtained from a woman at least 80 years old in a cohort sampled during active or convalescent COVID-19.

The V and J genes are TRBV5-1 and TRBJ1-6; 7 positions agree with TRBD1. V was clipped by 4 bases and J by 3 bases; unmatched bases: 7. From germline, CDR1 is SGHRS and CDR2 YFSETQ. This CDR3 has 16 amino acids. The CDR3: CASSILRDSYNSPLHF. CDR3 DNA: TGCGCCAGCAGCATACTCCGGGACAGCTATAATTCACCCCTCCACTTT.

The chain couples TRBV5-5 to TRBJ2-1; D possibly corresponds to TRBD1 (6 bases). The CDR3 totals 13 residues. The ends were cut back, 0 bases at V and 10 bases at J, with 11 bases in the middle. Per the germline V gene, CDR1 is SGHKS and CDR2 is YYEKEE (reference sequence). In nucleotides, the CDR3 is TGTGCCAGCAGCTTGGGACAGGTCGAGGAGCAGTTCTTC. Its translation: CASSLGQVEEQFF.

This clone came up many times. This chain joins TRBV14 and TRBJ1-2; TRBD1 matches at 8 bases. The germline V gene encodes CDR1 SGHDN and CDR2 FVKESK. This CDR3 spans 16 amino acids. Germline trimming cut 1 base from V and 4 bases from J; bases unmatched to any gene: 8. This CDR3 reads CASSQASRGRGYGYTF. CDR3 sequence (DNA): TGTGCCAGCAGCCAAGCATCCAGGGGGCGCGGCTATGGCTACACCTTC.

The CDR3 loop is CASSSRRGPVLETQYF. The CDR3 DNA reads as TGTGCCAGCAGCTCCCGGAGGGGACCCGTTCTGGAGACCCAGTACTTC. The gene calls are TRBV28 and TRBJ2-5, with D perhaps matching TRBD2 (6 bases). This CDR3 comprises 16 residues. CDR1 is MDHEN, CDR2 SYDVKM, per germline. V was pared by 6 bases and J by 5 bases, with 22 bases between.

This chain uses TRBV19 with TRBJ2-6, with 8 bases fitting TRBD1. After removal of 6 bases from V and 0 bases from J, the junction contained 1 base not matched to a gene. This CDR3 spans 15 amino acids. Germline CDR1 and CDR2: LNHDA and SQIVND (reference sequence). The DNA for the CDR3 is TGTGCCAGTAGAACAGGGGGCTCTGGGGCCAACGTCCTGACTTTC. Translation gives CASRTGGSGANVLTF.

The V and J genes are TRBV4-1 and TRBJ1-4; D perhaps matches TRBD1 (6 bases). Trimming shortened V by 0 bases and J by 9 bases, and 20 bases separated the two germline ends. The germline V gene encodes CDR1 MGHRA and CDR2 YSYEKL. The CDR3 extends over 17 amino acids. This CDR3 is CASSQDDRRGKKKKLFF. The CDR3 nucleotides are TGCGCCAGCAGCCAAGATGACAGGCGGGGGAAAAAGAAAAAACTGTTTTTT.

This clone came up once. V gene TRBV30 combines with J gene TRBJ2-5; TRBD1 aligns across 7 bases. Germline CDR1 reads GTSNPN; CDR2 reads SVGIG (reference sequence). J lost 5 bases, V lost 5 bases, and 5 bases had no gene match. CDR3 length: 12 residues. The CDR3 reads CAWEQGPETQYF. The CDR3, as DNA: TGTGCCTGGGAACAGGGGCCGGAGACCCAGTACTTC.

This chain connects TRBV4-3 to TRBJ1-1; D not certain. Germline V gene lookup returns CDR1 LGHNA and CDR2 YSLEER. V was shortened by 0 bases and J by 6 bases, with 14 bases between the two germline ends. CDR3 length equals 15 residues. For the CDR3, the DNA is TGCGCCAGCAGCCAAGATCCCCGCACAGCCGCTGAAGCTTTCTTT. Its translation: CASSQDPRTAAEAFF.

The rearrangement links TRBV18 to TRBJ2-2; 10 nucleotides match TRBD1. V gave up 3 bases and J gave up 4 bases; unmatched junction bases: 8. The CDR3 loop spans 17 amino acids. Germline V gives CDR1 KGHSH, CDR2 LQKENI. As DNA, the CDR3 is TGTGCCAGCTCACCCTTGGGACAGGGGTCAAGCACCGGGGAGCTGTTTTTT. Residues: CASSPLGQGSSTGELFF.

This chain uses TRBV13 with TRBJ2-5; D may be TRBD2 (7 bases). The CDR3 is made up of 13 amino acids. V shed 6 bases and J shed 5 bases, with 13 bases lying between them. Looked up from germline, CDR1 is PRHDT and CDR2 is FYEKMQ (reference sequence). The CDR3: CASRAGAEETQYF. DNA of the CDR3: TGTGCCAGCAGGGCGGGGGCCGAGGAGACCCAGTACTTC.

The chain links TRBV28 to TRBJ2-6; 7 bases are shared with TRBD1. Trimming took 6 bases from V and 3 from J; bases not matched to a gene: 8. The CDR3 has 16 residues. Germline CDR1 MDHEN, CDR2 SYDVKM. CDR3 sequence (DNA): TGTGCCAGCAGAGGAACAGGGGTAGGTGGGGCCAACGTCCTGACTTTC. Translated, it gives CASRGTGVGGANVLTF.

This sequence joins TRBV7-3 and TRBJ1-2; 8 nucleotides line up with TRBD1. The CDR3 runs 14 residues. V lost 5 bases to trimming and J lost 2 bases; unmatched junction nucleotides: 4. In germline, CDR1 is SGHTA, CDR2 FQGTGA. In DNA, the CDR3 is TGTGCCAGCAGCGCAACAGGGGGAAACTATGGCTACACCTTC. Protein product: CASSATGGNYGYTF.

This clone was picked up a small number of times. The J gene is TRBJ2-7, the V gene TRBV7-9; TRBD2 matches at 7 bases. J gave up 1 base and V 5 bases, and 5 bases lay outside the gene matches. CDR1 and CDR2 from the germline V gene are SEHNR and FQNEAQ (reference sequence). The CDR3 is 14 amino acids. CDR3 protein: CASSTAGGSYEQYF. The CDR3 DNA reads TGTGCCAGCAGCACTGCCGGGGGGTCCTACGAGCAGTACTTC. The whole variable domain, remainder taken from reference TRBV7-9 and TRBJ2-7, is DTGVSQNPRHKITKRGQNVTFRCDPISEHNRLYWYRQTLGQGPEFLTYFQNEAQLEKSRLLSDRFSAERPKGSFSTLEIQRTEQGDSAMYLCASSTAGGSYEQYFGPGTRLTVT.

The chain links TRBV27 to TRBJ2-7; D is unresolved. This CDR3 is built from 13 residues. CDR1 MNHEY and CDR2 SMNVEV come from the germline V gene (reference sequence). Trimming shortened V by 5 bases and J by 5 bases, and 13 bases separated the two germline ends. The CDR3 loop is CASSPRGVDEQYF. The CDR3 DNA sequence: TGTGCCAGCAGTCCCCGAGGAGTGGACGAGCAGTACTTC.

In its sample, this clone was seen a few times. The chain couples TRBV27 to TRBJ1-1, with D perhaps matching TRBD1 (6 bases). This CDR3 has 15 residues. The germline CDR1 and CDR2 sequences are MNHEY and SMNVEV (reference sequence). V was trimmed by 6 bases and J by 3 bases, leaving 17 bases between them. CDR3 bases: TGTGCCAGCAGACTAAGTTTAGGACAGTACACTGAAGCTTTCTTT. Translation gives CASRLSLGQYTEAFF.

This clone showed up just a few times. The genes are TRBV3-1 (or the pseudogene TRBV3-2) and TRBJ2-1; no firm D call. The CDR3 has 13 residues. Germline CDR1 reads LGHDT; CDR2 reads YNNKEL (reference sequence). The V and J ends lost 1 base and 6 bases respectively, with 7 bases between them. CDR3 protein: CASSQGPPNEQFF. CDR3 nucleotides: TGTGCCAGCAGCCAAGGGCCCCCCAATGAGCAGTTCTTC.

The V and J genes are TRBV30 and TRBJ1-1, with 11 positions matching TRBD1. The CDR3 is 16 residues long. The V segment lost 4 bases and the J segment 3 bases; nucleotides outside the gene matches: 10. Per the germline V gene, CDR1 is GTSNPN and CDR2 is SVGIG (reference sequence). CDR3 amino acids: CAWTGGTGGYDTEAFF. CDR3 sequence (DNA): TGTGCCTGGACCGGGGGGACAGGGGGTTACGACACTGAAGCTTTCTTT.

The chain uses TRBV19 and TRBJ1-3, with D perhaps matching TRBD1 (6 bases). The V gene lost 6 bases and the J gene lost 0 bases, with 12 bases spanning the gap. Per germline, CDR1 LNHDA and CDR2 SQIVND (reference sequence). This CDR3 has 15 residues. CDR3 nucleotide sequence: TGTGCCAGTAGCCCGCGGACAGACTCTGGAAACACCATATATTTT. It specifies CASSPRTDSGNTIYF.

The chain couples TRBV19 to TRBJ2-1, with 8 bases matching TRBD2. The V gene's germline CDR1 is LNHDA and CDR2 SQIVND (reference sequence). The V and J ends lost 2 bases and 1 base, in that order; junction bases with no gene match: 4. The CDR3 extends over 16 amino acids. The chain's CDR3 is CASSILRGDSYNEQFF. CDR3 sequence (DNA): TGTGCCAGTAGTATATTGCGGGGGGATTCCTACAATGAGCAGTTCTTC.

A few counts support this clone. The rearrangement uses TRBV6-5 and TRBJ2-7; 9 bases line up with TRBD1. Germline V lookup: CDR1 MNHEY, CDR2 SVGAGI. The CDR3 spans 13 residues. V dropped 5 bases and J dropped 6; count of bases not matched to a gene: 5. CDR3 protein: CASSQRQGGEQYF. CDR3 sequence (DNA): TGTGCCAGCAGTCAAAGACAGGGGGGCGAGCAGTACTTC.

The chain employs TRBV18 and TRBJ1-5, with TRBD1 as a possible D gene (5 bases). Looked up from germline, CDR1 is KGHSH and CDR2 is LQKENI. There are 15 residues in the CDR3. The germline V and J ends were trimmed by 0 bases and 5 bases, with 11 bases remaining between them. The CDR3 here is CASSPPGGLDQPQHF. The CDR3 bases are TGTGCCAGCTCACCACCTGGGGGACTCGATCAGCCCCAGCATTTT. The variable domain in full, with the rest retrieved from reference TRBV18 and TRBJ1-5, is NAGVMQNPRHLVRRRGQEARLRCSPMKGHSHVYWYRQLPEEGLKFMVYLQKENIIDESGMPKERFSAEFPKEGPSILRIQQVVRGDSAAYFCASSPPGGLDQPQHFGDGTRLSIL.